These 9 T cell receptor beta chains came from one sample sequenced in a study of regulatory T cells in long-lasting Graves disease. Time point described: newly diagnosed GD, antithyroid drugs for less than 3 months. From PBMCs, RNA was extracted and then used to make the TCR library. Sequencing libraries for TCR beta were prepared with iRepertoire HTBI primers and Arm-PCR of CDR3 regions. One entry per CDR3 protein results from TCRdb running MiXCR on the multiplex PCR reads. The table records approximately 560,000 distinct CDR3 sequences, roughly 16% of them present only once. These data were also reused for a study on T cells in Graves' hyperthyroidism and ophthalmopathy.

Sequenced here: peripheral blood mononuclear cells (PBMCs), sampled at new diagnosis, from a patient treated with antithyroid drugs. Receptor source: a man aged 18 to 30 with Graves disease.

At least ten counts were recorded for this clonotype. The V call is TRBV27, the J call TRBJ2-2, with TRBD2 matching over 12 bases. The junction had 2 bases not matched to a gene; V was cut back by 3 bases and J by 3 bases. CDR1 and CDR2 (germline): MNHEY, SMNVEV (reference sequence). The CDR3 spans 16 residues. The chain's CDR3 is CASSFGLAGYTGELFF. The CDR3 nucleotides are TGTGCCAGCAGTTTCGGACTAGCGGGATACACCGGGGAGCTGTTTTTT.

This clonotype was recorded many times. J is TRBJ1-1 and V is TRBV7-9; D might be TRBD1 (5 bases). Between the trimmed V and J ends, which lost 5 bases and 1 base, there was a span of 11 bases. The germline CDR1 and CDR2 sequences are SEHNR and FQNEAQ (reference sequence). This CDR3 has 14 amino acids. CDR3 nucleotides: TGTGCCAGCAGCATCGGGACCGCGAACACTGAAGCTTTCTTT. Its protein product is CASSIGTANTEAFF.

The chain links TRBV11-2 to TRBJ2-7; 8 nucleotides line up with TRBD2. Germline CDR1 SGHAT, CDR2 FQNNGV. This CDR3 comprises 15 residues. V lost 5 bases and J lost 4; bases outside the gene matches: 10. This CDR3 reads CASSVTSGLGYEQYF. For the CDR3, the DNA is TGTGCCAGCAGCGTAACTAGCGGTCTGGGTTACGAGCAGTACTTC.

This clonotype was detected a few times. The rearrangement links TRBV5-6 to TRBJ2-3, with 15 bases matching TRBD2. This CDR3 has 17 amino acids. Per the germline V gene, CDR1 is SGHDT and CDR2 is YYEEEE. V trimming: 3 bases; J trimming: 4 bases; junction bases outside the gene matches: 6. The CDR3 DNA reads TGTGCCAGCAGCTCCCCGGGACTAGCGGGAGGCCCAGATACGCAGTATTTT. Its translation is CASSSPGLAGGPDTQYF.

The V and J genes are TRBV5-8 and TRBJ2-3; TRBD1 agrees at 8 bases. Germline loops: CDR1 SGHTS, CDR2 YDEGEE. Trimming cost V 4 bases and J 1 base; bases outside gene matches: 2. This CDR3 has 14 amino acids. The CDR3 protein is CASSVTGGTDTQYF. The CDR3 bases are TGTGCCAGCAGCGTGACAGGGGGCACAGATACGCAGTATTTT.

This clonotype was seen ten or more times. The chain recombines TRBV20-1 with TRBJ2-1; tentative D call: TRBD1 (6 bases). V lost 6 bases and J lost 6, with 18 bases in between. This CDR3 has 14 residues. Germline lookup yields CDR1 DFQATT and CDR2 SNEGSKA (reference sequence). The chain's CDR3 is CSAHRGGALNEQFF. The CDR3 coding sequence is TGCAGTGCACATCGAGGGGGAGCCCTCAATGAGCAGTTCTTC.

The V gene is TRBV10-3, the J gene TRBJ1-3; 7 bases are a match to TRBD1. The CDR3 runs 16 residues. With V trimmed by 9 bases and J by 0 bases, 11 bases remained unmatched. Per germline, CDR1 ENHRY and CDR2 SYGVKD. The CDR3 is CAMRKETGRSGNTIYF. In nucleotides, the CDR3 is TGTGCCATGCGAAAAGAGACAGGGCGCTCTGGAAACACCATATATTTT.

This clonotype was counted ten times or more. This chain connects TRBV3-1 to TRBJ1-1; D is undetermined. V was cut by 1 base and J by 2 bases, with 8 bases left in between. The CDR3 loop spans 14 amino acids. Germline CDR1 and CDR2: LGHDT and YNNKEL (reference sequence). CDR3 sequence reads: CASSQAGSNTEAFF. In DNA, the CDR3 is TGTGCCAGCAGCCAAGCGGGGTCAAACACTGAAGCTTTCTTT.

V usage is TRBV7-9 and J usage is TRBJ1-2, with D tentatively TRBD1 (6 bases). The CDR3 extends over 14 amino acids. CDR1 is SEHNR, CDR2 FQNEAQ, per germline (reference sequence). V shed 4 bases and J shed 5 bases, with 14 bases lying between them. The CDR3 sequence is CASSSQGLQYGYTF. The CDR3 DNA sequence: TGTGCCAGCAGCTCACAGGGTTTGCAGTATGGCTACACCTTC.